Listed below are T cell receptor beta chains from one sample, sequenced in a study of blood T cell repertoires in COVID-19. The assay was immunoSEQ multiplex PCR, and TCRdb's table has in-frame clones only and misses some. The sample contains fewer than 80,000 clones, 75% to 90% of which appear only once. Sequenced sample: peripheral blood. The receptors shown here come from an elderly man with COVID-19, enrolled during active disease. CDR3s include the opening cysteine and the closing phenylalanine or tryptophan. The order of the fields is J gene, V gene, D gene, clone size, CDR3 protein, CDR3 DNA. A D gene is named only where the DNA matches it firmly. A row's size may be missing; if present it is once, few, many or a size class.

TRBJ2-2,TRBV4-2,TRBD2,.,CASSQRLAGGSNTGELFF,TGTGCCAGCAGCCAACGGCTAGCGGGGGGTTCGAACACCGGGGAGCTGTTTTTT
TRBJ2-7,TRBV5-1,TRBD1,.,CASSPTGTGFYEQYF,TGCGCCAGCAGCCCGACCGGGACAGGGTTTTACGAGCAGTACTTC
TRBJ1-2,TRBV6-5,.,.,CASSYRTDDGYTF,TGTGCCAGCAGTTACCGGACAGACGACGGCTACACCTTC
TRBJ2-1,TRBV5-1,.,.,CASSPSAGHNEQFF,TGCGCCAGCAGCCCGTCGGCGGGCCACAATGAGCAGTTCTTC
TRBJ2-3,TRBV3-1/TRBV3-2,TRBD2,once,CASSQGAGDTDTQYF,TGTGCCAGCAGCCAGGGAGCGGGGGACACAGATACGCAGTATTTT
TRBJ1-1,TRBV3-1/TRBV3-2,.,.,CASSRQRSTEAFF,TGTGCCAGCAGCCGACAGCGCAGTACTGAAGCTTTCTTT
TRBJ1-1,TRBV19,TRBD1,few,CASSRTGGLSEAFF,TGTGCCAGTAGTAGGACAGGGGGTCTCTCTGAAGCTTTCTTT
TRBJ2-1,TRBV11-3,.,.,CASSLMRNEQFF,TGTGCCAGCAGCCTGATGAGGAATGAGCAGTTCTTC
TRBJ1-1,TRBV3-1/TRBV3-2,.,.,CASSQAAQWMNTEAFF,TGTGCCAGCAGCCAAGCAGCACAGTGGATGAACACTGAAGCTTTCTTT
TRBJ2-2,TRBV7-3,.,.,CASSLAGENTGELFF,TGTGCCAGCAGCTTAGCCGGGGAGAACACCGGGGAGCTGTTTTTT
TRBJ2-3,TRBV19,.,.,CASSIGQGYTQYF,TGTGCCAGTAGTATCGGGCAGGGATATACGCAGTATTTT
TRBJ1-1,TRBV28,.,.,CATRTAMNTEAFF,TGTGCCACCCGGACAGCGATGAACACTGAAGCTTTCTTT
TRBJ2-5,TRBV5-1,.,.,CASSLDQGSETQYF,TGCGCCAGCAGCTTGGATCAGGGATCGGAGACCCAGTACTTC
TRBJ1-2,TRBV7-2,.,.,CASSLFGQGSYGYTF,TGTGCCAGCAGCTTATTCGGGCAGGGGTCCTATGGCTACACCTTC
TRBJ2-7,TRBV6-1,.,.,CASSEVQWEQYF,TGTGCCAGCAGTGAAGTACAGTGGGAGCAGTACTTC
TRBJ1-2,TRBV28,.,.,CASSLSGEDGYTF,TGTGCCAGCAGTTTGTCGGGAGAGGATGGCTACACCTTC
TRBJ1-1,TRBV12-3/TRBV12-4,.,.,CASSVRGWTEAFF,TGTGCCAGCAGCGTCAGGGGCTGGACTGAAGCTTTCTTT
TRBJ2-5,TRBV5-5,.,.,CASSLVGREETQYF,TGTGCCAGCAGCCTTGTAGGGCGGGAAGAGACCCAGTACTTC
TRBJ2-1,TRBV13,TRBD2,.,CASSHSGGTSYNEQFF,TGTGCCAGCAGCCATAGCGGGGGGACATCCTACAATGAGCAGTTCTTC
TRBJ2-1,TRBV2,TRBD2,.,CASRPHGSGDYNEQFF,TGTGCCAGCAGACCTCACGGGAGCGGGGACTACAATGAGCAGTTCTTC
TRBJ1-5,TRBV9,TRBD1,.,CASSPRTGEGQPQHF,TGTGCCAGCAGCCCCCGGACAGGGGAGGGACAGCCCCAGCATTTT
TRBJ1-6,TRBV14,.,.,CASSRDAGTYNSPLHF,TGTGCCAGCAGCCGCGACGCGGGGACCTATAATTCACCCCTCCACTTT
TRBJ1-2,TRBV9,TRBD1,.,CASSGTGGTLYGYTF,TGTGCCAGCAGCGGAACAGGGGGAACTCTCTATGGCTACACCTTC
TRBJ2-1,TRBV7-2,TRBD2,.,CASSPDHGLAGDSFF,TGTGCCAGCAGCCCCGACCATGGACTAGCGGGGGATTCGTTCTTC
TRBJ1-6,TRBV5-1,TRBD1,.,CASSPRTGSNSPLHF,TGCGCCAGCAGCCCTCGGACAGGGAGCAATTCACCCCTCCACTTT
TRBJ1-4,TRBV9,TRBD1,.,CASSAHRDSNEKLFF,TGTGCCAGCAGCGCTCACCGGGACAGTAATGAAAAACTGTTTTTT
TRBJ1-3,TRBV5-5,.,.,CASSLFAGQSGNTIYF,TGTGCCAGCAGCTTGTTCGCAGGGCAGTCTGGAAACACCATATATTTT
TRBJ1-5,TRBV7-9,TRBD1,.,CASSATGGGQPQHF,TGTGCCAGCAGCGCTACAGGGGGCGGTCAGCCCCAGCATTTT
TRBJ2-5,TRBV5-6,TRBD2,once,CASSLAGLAGGQETQYF,TGTGCCAGCAGCTTGGCGGGACTAGCGGGGGGCCAAGAGACCCAGTACTTC
TRBJ2-1,TRBV24-1,TRBD1,.,CATSDLGTGSYNEQFF,TGTGCCACCAGTGATTTGGGGACAGGGAGCTACAATGAGCAGTTCTTC
TRBJ1-1,TRBV7-2,TRBD1,few,CASRLGDRLNTEAFF,TGTGCCAGCAGATTGGGGGACAGACTGAACACTGAAGCTTTCTTT
TRBJ1-1,TRBV6-5,TRBD1,.,CASTQDRGITFF,TGTGCCAGCACTCAGGACAGGGGTATAACTTTCTTT
TRBJ1-1,TRBV28,TRBD1,.,CASSLGGQALVTEAFF,TGTGCCAGCAGTTTAGGGGGACAGGCCCTAGTCACTGAAGCTTTCTTT
TRBJ2-5,TRBV9,.,.,CASGTGERLQETQYF,TGTGCCAGCGGGACTGGGGAGCGCCTCCAAGAGACCCAGTACTTC
TRBJ2-1,TRBV7-2,.,once,CASSLVGDNEQFF,TGTGCCAGCAGCTTAGTAGGAGACAATGAGCAGTTCTTC
TRBJ2-5,TRBV5-1,.,.,CASSGFPGPQETQYF,TGCGCCAGCAGCGGATTCCCAGGGCCTCAAGAGACCCAGTACTTC
TRBJ2-5,TRBV19,TRBD2,.,CASSPSGGRQETQYF,TGTGCCAGTAGCCCAAGCGGGGGCCGCCAAGAGACCCAGTACTTC
TRBJ2-1,TRBV3-1/TRBV3-2,TRBD2,.,CASSSLAGDSYNEQFF,TGTGCCAGCAGCTCGCTAGCGGGGGATTCCTACAATGAGCAGTTCTTC
TRBJ2-3,TRBV4-1,.,.,CASSPVAGGSTDTQYF,TGCGCCAGCAGCCCTGTGGCCGGCGGCAGCACAGATACGCAGTATTTT
TRBJ1-5,TRBV7-2,.,.,CASSPGVKSNQPQHF,TGTGCCAGCAGCCCAGGGGTGAAGAGCAATCAGCCCCAGCATTTT
TRBJ2-3,TRBV5-6,.,.,CASSLGYRVPDTQYF,TGTGCCAGCAGCTTGGGGTACAGGGTCCCAGATACGCAGTATTTT
TRBJ1-4,TRBV3-1/TRBV3-2,TRBD1,.,CASRLQGAEKLFF,TGTGCCAGCCGCCTTCAGGGGGCTGAAAAACTGTTTTTT
TRBJ2-5,TRBV5-5,.,few,CASVISPQGETQYF,TGTGCCAGCGTCATTAGCCCGCAGGGGGAGACCCAGTACTTC
TRBJ1-2,TRBV5-4,.,.,CASSPGSTAFYDGYTF,TGTGCCAGCAGCCCAGGTTCCACAGCTTTCTATGATGGCTACACCTTC
TRBJ1-1,TRBV14,.,.,CASSQDVRAGAFF,TGTGCCAGCAGCCAAGACGTACGGGCGGGAGCTTTCTTT
TRBJ2-2,TRBV7-8,.,.,CASSLASGPGGGTGELFF,TGTGCCAGCAGCTTAGCATCGGGACCGGGGGGCGGAACCGGGGAGCTGTTTTTT
TRBJ1-5,TRBV19,TRBD1,.,CASSIRGQGGNQPQHF,TGTGCCAGTAGTATCCGGGGACAGGGAGGCAATCAGCCCCAGCATTTT
TRBJ1-5,TRBV6-6,TRBD1,.,CASSIQGVRPQHF,TGTGCCAGCAGTATCCAGGGGGTAAGGCCCCAGCATTTT
TRBJ1-2,TRBV6-2/TRBV6-3,.,once,CASSYPDYGYTF,TGTGCCAGCAGTTACCCAGACTATGGCTACACCTTC
TRBJ2-7,TRBV27,TRBD1,.,CASWRTGEEQYF,TGTGCCAGCTGGAGGACAGGGGAGGAGCAGTACTTC
TRBJ1-5,TRBV7-2,.,.,CASSPSGNQPQHF,TGTGCCAGCAGCCCCTCCGGCAATCAGCCCCAGCATTTT
TRBJ1-5,TRBV9,TRBD1,few,CASSAGTGGSQPQHF,TGTGCCAGCAGCGCCGGGACAGGGGGCAGTCAGCCCCAGCATTTT
TRBJ1-5,TRBV6-5,TRBD1,.,CASKVGGWGNQPQHF,TGTGCCAGCAAGGTAGGGGGCTGGGGCAATCAGCCCCAGCATTTT
TRBJ2-1,TRBV29-1,TRBD2,few,CSVWGGLAVYNEQFF,TGCAGCGTTTGGGGAGGACTAGCAGTTTACAATGAGCAGTTCTTC
TRBJ2-4,TRBV5-1,.,.,CASSLELVGIQYF,TGCGCCAGCAGCTTGGAGTTGGTCGGCATTCAGTACTTC
TRBJ2-1,TRBV9,.,.,CASSLNEEDYNEQFF,TGTGCCAGCAGCCTCAATGAAGAGGACTACAATGAGCAGTTCTTC
TRBJ2-2,TRBV4-1,TRBD1,.,CASSRSRPGQGTGELFF,TGCGCCAGCAGCCGAAGCCGCCCGGGACAGGGGACCGGGGAGCTGTTTTTT
TRBJ2-1,TRBV4-3,.,.,CASSQVAGAGTNEQFF,TGCGCCAGCAGCCAAGTTGCGGGGGCGGGAACCAATGAGCAGTTCTTC